The 30 T cell receptor beta chains listed next were all sequenced from one sample in a study of cytomegalovirus exposure and HLA in healthy donors (dated by TCRdb to about 2017). Library method: the immunoSEQ multiplex PCR assay. For the multiplex PCR, a mixture combining 60 forward primers for TCR Vbeta segments and 13 reverse primers for TCR Jbeta segments was used. Not all clones reach the TCRdb copy of this immuneACCESS table, which keeps in-frame sequences only. Checked studies attribute under half of the gap to unresolved V genes and leave the rest unexplained. This sample is represented by around 200,000 clones; 70% to 80% of them were singletons. Around 2.3% of the sample is in the top ten clones. Sequencing was carried out using PBMCs. Every receptor here comes from a woman aged 50 to 65 in good health and CMV-seronegative.

The rearrangement uses TRBV5-1 and TRBJ2-1; TRBD2 agrees at 12 bases. Trimming took 0 bases from V and 8 from J; bases not matched to a gene: 12. Germline assignment: CDR1 SGHRS and CDR2 YFSETQ. The CDR3 sequence is 18 residues long. The CDR3 DNA sequence: TGCGCCAGCAGCTTGGTTGGGACTAGCGGGTGGGCAAGAGATGAGCAGTTCTTC. Its protein is CASSLVGTSGWARDEQFF. Combining the CDR3 with reference TRBV5-1 and TRBJ2-1 gives the whole variable domain KAGVTQTPRYLIKTRGQQVTLSCSPISGHRSVSWYQQTPGQGLQFLFEYFSETQRNKGNFPGRFSGRQFSNSRSEMNVSTLELGDSALYLCASSLVGTSGWARDEQFFGPGTRLTVL.

The chain carries TRBV18 and TRBJ2-7; the match to TRBD1 covers 9 bases. The CDR3 runs to 16 residues. The germline V gene has CDR1 KGHSH and CDR2 LQKENI. V lost 1 base, J lost 2 bases, and 6 bases stayed unmatched. CDR3 bases: TGTGCCAGCTCACCACGGCAACAGGGGGCAACCTACGAGCAGTACTTC. Protein: CASSPRQQGATYEQYF.

The chain carries TRBV27 and TRBJ2-3; no reliable D call. The CDR3 is made up of 14 amino acids. V dropped 4 bases and J dropped 1 base, with 9 bases sitting between them. Germline V gives CDR1 MNHEY, CDR2 SMNVEV (reference sequence). CDR3: CASSSGSGTDTQYF. The CDR3 bases are TGTGCCAGCAGTTCTGGCTCCGGCACAGATACGCAGTATTTT.

This chain connects TRBV28 to TRBJ2-5; TRBD1 agrees at 11 bases. The J segment lost 6 bases and the V segment lost 6 bases, leaving 6 bases of the junction unmatched. Germline V gene data show CDR1 as MDHEN and CDR2 as SYDVKM. The length of the CDR3 is 14 residues. CDR3 DNA sequence: TGTGCCAGCAGCACCGGACAGGGGGCAAAGACCCAGTACTTC. It codes for CASSTGQGAKTQYF.

The chain is built from TRBV19 and TRBJ2-1, with 7 nucleotides matching TRBD2. Trimming at V came to 6 bases and at J to 0 bases, leaving 5 bases not matched to a gene. The CDR3 loop spans 15 amino acids. Germline V gene sequence: CDR1 LNHDA, CDR2 SQIVND (reference sequence). CDR3 region: CASSAGVSSYNEQFF. In DNA form, the CDR3 reads TGTGCCAGTAGCGCGGGGGTCTCCTCCTACAATGAGCAGTTCTTC. Together with reference TRBV19 and TRBJ2-1, the CDR3 gives the full variable domain: DGGITQSPKYLFRKEGQNVTLSCEQNLNHDAMYWYRQDPGQGLRLIYYSQIVNDFQKGDIAEGYSVSREKKESFPLTVTSAQKNPTAFYLCASSAGVSSYNEQFFGPGTRLTVL.

This chain joins TRBV28 and TRBJ1-2; 7 bases agree with TRBD1. From germline, CDR1 is MDHEN and CDR2 SYDVKM. Trimming removed 4 bases from V and 8 bases from J; junction bases left unmatched: 13. The CDR3 has 15 residues. Here the CDR3 reads CASSSPTRGGEGYTF. The CDR3 nucleotides are TGTGCCAGCAGTTCCCCCACGAGAGGGGGCGAGGGCTACACCTTC.

This chain joins TRBV18 and TRBJ1-3; D uncertain. This CDR3 contains 15 residues. V was shortened by 6 bases and J by 1 base, with 13 bases between the two germline ends. Germline loops: CDR1 KGHSH, CDR2 LQKENI. CDR3 nucleotide sequence: TGTGCCAGCTCCGACATCTGGAGGTCTGGAAACACCATATATTTT. Translation: CASSDIWRSGNTIYF.

This rearrangement joins TRBV14 to TRBJ1-2, with TRBD1 as a possible D gene (5 bases). This CDR3 region has 14 residues. Germline V gene data show CDR1 as SGHDN and CDR2 as FVKESK. Trimming pared 5 bases from V and 4 bases from J, leaving 14 bases between. The CDR3 protein is CASSSRGGGYGYTF. Written as DNA, the CDR3 is TGTGCCAGCAGCTCCCGCGGGGGGGGCTATGGCTACACCTTC.

V gene TRBV28 combines with J gene TRBJ2-1; D may be TRBD1 (5 bases). Looked up from germline, CDR1 is MDHEN and CDR2 is SYDVKM. There are 11 residues in the CDR3. V was pared by 6 bases and J by 8 bases, with 8 bases between. This CDR3 is CASSWGHEQFF. The CDR3 DNA reads TGTGCCAGCAGCTGGGGCCATGAGCAGTTCTTC. Full variable domain (outside the CDR3, taken from reference TRBV28 and TRBJ2-1): DVKVTQSSRYLVKRTGEKVFLECVQDMDHENMFWYRQDPGLGLRLIYFSYDVKMKEKGDIPEGYSVSREKKERFSLILESASTNQTSMYLCASSWGHEQFFGPGTRLTVL.

V and J are TRBV4-3 and TRBJ1-6, with D hard to call. This CDR3 comprises 15 residues. V was pared by 0 bases and J by 13 bases, with 16 bases between. Germline V gene data show CDR1 as LGHNA and CDR2 as YSLEER. CDR3 sequence (DNA): TGCGCCAGCAGCCAAGAATACGGCGGGGTGTTGCCCCTCCACTTT. Translated: CASSQEYGGVLPLHF.

With respect to this clone: One junction end does not reproduce the germline sequence, and a read error may be involved. The V gene is TRBV7-9, the J gene TRBJ1-1, with D maybe TRBD1 (5 bases). CDR3 length equals 14 residues. Germline loops: CDR1 SEHNR, CDR2 FQNEAQ (reference sequence). The chain's CDR3 is CSSSHLGVNTEAFF. The CDR3 bases are TGTTCCAGCAGCCACTTAGGGGTGAACACTGAAGCTTTCTTT.

The J gene is TRBJ2-1, the V gene TRBV7-8, with 12 nucleotides matching TRBD2. This CDR3 contains 21 residues. Germline-derived CDR1 and CDR2 are SGHVS and FQNEAQ. V shed 2 bases and J 4 bases; nucleotides not matched to a gene: 18. CDR3 nucleotides: TGTGCCAGCAGCTTACCCAAGGGTAGGACTAGCGGGACCGCCGGGTACAATGAGCAGTTCTTC. Translation gives CASSLPKGRTSGTAGYNEQFF.

The rearrangement links TRBV18 to TRBJ2-1; D may be TRBD2 (6 bases). Germline values: CDR1 KGHSH, CDR2 LQKENI. This CDR3 has 16 amino acids. The V end lost 5 bases, the J end lost 2 bases, and 16 bases lay between the germline ends. The CDR3 reads CASSSQLASPYNEQFF. The CDR3 DNA reads as TGTGCCAGCTCATCGCAACTAGCATCCCCCTACAATGAGCAGTTCTTC.

This chain joins TRBV7-2 and TRBJ2-7; D is possibly TRBD1 (5 bases). The CDR3 spans 15 residues. V shed 0 bases and J shed 0 bases, with 9 bases lying between them. Germline CDR1 is SGHTA and CDR2 is FQGNSA. The CDR3 sequence is CASSLAQTGSYEQYF. As DNA, the CDR3 is TGTGCCAGCAGCTTAGCCCAAACAGGCTCCTACGAGCAGTACTTC.

This clone was picked up a small number of times. V and J are TRBV4-1 and TRBJ1-1; 7 nucleotides agree with TRBD1. The CDR3 spans 15 residues. Germline V gene data show CDR1 as MGHRA and CDR2 as YSYEKL. J gave up 5 bases and V 4 bases, and 10 bases lay outside the gene matches. This CDR3 reads CASSLTGAGKTEAFF. The CDR3 bases are TGCGCCAGCAGCCTTACAGGGGCCGGAAAAACTGAAGCTTTCTTT.

The rearrangement links TRBV30 to TRBJ1-2; tentative D call: TRBD1 (6 bases). CDR3 length: 11 amino acids. Germline CDR1 and CDR2: GTSNPN and SVGIG (reference sequence). The ends were cut back, 8 bases at V and 6 bases at J, with 13 bases in the middle. CDR3 loop: CALGHPDGYTF. The CDR3 nucleotides read TGTGCCCTGGGACACCCGGATGGCTACACCTTC.

The count of this clone is one. The chain joins TRBV9 to TRBJ1-1; a possible D gene is TRBD1 (5 bases). The V and J ends lost 6 bases and 3 bases respectively, with 12 bases between them. In germline, CDR1 is SGDLS, CDR2 YYNGEE. The CDR3 spans 13 residues. Written as DNA, the CDR3 is TGTGCCAGCAACTCCGGGGGGGACACTGAAGCTTTCTTT. This translates into CASNSGGDTEAFF.

This clone was counted a single time. The chain couples TRBV27 to TRBJ2-1; perhaps TRBD2 as D (5 bases). Trimming removed 3 bases at V and 4 bases at J, with 19 bases between. The length of the CDR3 is 17 residues. Germline CDR1 and CDR2: MNHEY and SMNVEV (reference sequence). As DNA, the CDR3 is TGTGCCAGCAGTTTGGGAGAGGCAATACCGATTTACAATGAGCAGTTCTTC. Encoded protein: CASSLGEAIPIYNEQFF.

This sequence joins TRBV19 and TRBJ2-2; D gene uncertain. This CDR3 region has 14 residues. With 1 base removed from V and 1 base from J, the gap between germline ends came to 4 bases. Looked up from germline, CDR1 is LNHDA and CDR2 is SQIVND (reference sequence). The DNA for the CDR3 is TGTGCCAGTAGTATAGCAGTGAACACCGGGGAGCTGTTTTTT. It specifies CASSIAVNTGELFF.

CDR3 bases: TGCAGCGTTGGGGACAGCCGTAGAAGCTACACCTTC. The encoded protein is CSVGDSRRSYTF. The chain is built from TRBV29-1 and TRBJ1-2; 7 bases are shared with TRBD1. The CDR3 spans 12 residues. J gave up 9 bases and V 4 bases, and 8 bases lay outside the gene matches. The germline CDR1 and CDR2 sequences are SQVTM and ANQGSEA.

This clone appeared once. The J gene is TRBJ1-1, the V gene TRBV7-2, with D perhaps TRBD1 (5 bases). V was trimmed by 0 bases and J by 7 bases, leaving 9 bases between them. Germline V CDR1 and CDR2: SGHTA, FQGNSA. The CDR3 sequence is 13 residues long. The CDR3 is CASSLAGGGEAFF. The CDR3 bases are TGTGCCAGCAGCTTAGCTGGGGGGGGTGAAGCTTTCTTT.

V and J are TRBV19 and TRBJ1-1, with 8 bases matching TRBD1. The ends lost 8 bases at V and 4 bases at J; junction bases unmatched: 9. Germline CDR1 LNHDA, CDR2 SQIVND (reference sequence). The CDR3 is 14 amino acids. In DNA form, the CDR3 reads TGTGCCAGTGTGGGACAGGCCTCGGGCACTGAAGCTTTCTTT. Translating it yields CASVGQASGTEAFF. Complete variable domain (other parts from reference TRBV19 and TRBJ1-1): DGGITQSPKYLFRKEGQNVTLSCEQNLNHDAMYWYRQDPGQGLRLIYYSQIVNDFQKGDIAEGYSVSREKKESFPLTVTSAQKNPTAFYLCASVGQASGTEAFFGQGTRLTVV.

The rearrangement joins TRBV6-5 to TRBJ1-4; D gene ambiguous. The V end was cut by 3 bases, the J end by 6 bases, with 8 bases between. The CDR3 runs to 13 residues. CDR1 is MNHEY and CDR2 is SVGAGI in the germline V gene. CDR3 amino acids: CASSYRGYEKLFF. CDR3 DNA: TGTGCCAGCAGTTATCGGGGATATGAAAAACTGTTTTTT.

The rearrangement uses TRBV5-1 and TRBJ1-4; 8 positions match TRBD1. CDR1 is SGHRS and CDR2 is YFSETQ in the germline V gene. The J segment lost 7 bases and the V segment lost 0 bases, leaving 8 bases of the junction unmatched. This CDR3 has 16 amino acids. The CDR3 loop is CASSLEGTGGGEKLFF. DNA of the CDR3: TGCGCCAGCAGCTTGGAAGGGACAGGAGGTGGTGAAAAACTGTTTTTT.

A single count supports this clone. V usage is TRBV28 and J usage is TRBJ2-1; D ambiguous. The CDR3 is 12 residues long. Trimming took off 3 bases at V and 9 bases at J, with 9 bases between the two ends. Germline values: CDR1 MDHEN, CDR2 SYDVKM. DNA for the CDR3: TGTGCCAGCAGTTTCCCCCGGAGTGAGCAGTTCTTC. Encoded protein: CASSFPRSEQFF.

The chain uses TRBV19 and TRBJ1-1; D is uncertain. V was clipped by 10 bases and J by 1 base, with 16 bases between them. Germline CDR1 LNHDA, CDR2 SQIVND (reference sequence). The CDR3 spans 14 residues. CDR3 in amino acids: CATSRAQQNTEAFF. DNA of the CDR3: TGTGCCACCTCGAGGGCCCAACAGAACACTGAAGCTTTCTTT.

This chain joins TRBV9 and TRBJ1-1, with D maybe TRBD1 (5 bases). Germline V CDR1 and CDR2: SGDLS, YYNGEE. The V gene lost 2 bases and the J gene lost 4 bases, with 12 bases spanning the gap. CDR3 length: 14 amino acids. The DNA of the CDR3 is TGTGCCAGCAGCGTTCGGGTGGGGGGCACTGAAGCTTTCTTT. Protein sequence: CASSVRVGGTEAFF.

Points on this clone: Germline and junction disagree at one end, which may indicate a read error. The chain couples TRBV5-6 to TRBJ2-7, with a possible D match to TRBD1 (5 bases). CDR1 is SGHDT, CDR2 YYEEEE, per germline. The CDR3 spans 12 residues. The chain's CDR3 is CVSSLGQGEQYF. The CDR3 DNA reads as TGTGTCAGCAGCTTGGGTCAGGGTGAGCAGTACTTC. Supplemented by reference TRBV5-6 and TRBJ2-7, the full variable domain reads DAGVTQSPTHLIKTRGQQVTLRCSPKSGHDTVSWYQQALGQGPQFIFQYYEEEERQRGNFPDRFSGHQFPNYSSELNVNALLLGDSALYLCVSSLGQGEQYFGPGTRLTVT.

The chain combines TRBV2 with TRBJ2-3; 9 nucleotides match TRBD2. The CDR3 is 14 amino acids. V lost 4 bases, J lost 4 bases, and 3 bases stayed unmatched. Germline V gene sequence: CDR1 SNHLY, CDR2 FYNNEI. The CDR3 reads CASSAGLAADTQYF. The CDR3 nucleotides are TGTGCCAGCAGTGCGGGACTAGCAGCAGATACGCAGTATTTT.

The gene calls are TRBV5-6 and TRBJ2-3, with TRBD1 as a possible D gene (6 bases). From germline, CDR1 is SGHDT and CDR2 YYEEEE. V shed 0 bases and J shed 3 bases, with 17 bases lying between them. This CDR3 spans 17 amino acids. In DNA form, the CDR3 reads TGTGCCAGCAGCTTGGCGGTGGGGGCGAGGGAGACAGATACGCAGTATTTT. It encodes CASSLAVGARETDTQYF. Looking up the rest from reference TRBV5-6 and TRBJ2-3 gives the full variable domain: DAGVTQSPTHLIKTRGQQVTLRCSPKSGHDTVSWYQQALGQGPQFIFQYYEEEERQRGNFPDRFSGHQFPNYSSELNVNALLLGDSALYLCASSLAVGARETDTQYFGPGTRLTVL.